A single sample is the source of the 27 T cell receptor beta chains below, sequenced in a study of shared clonotypes between healthy human individuals. The naive CD8 population came from CD45RO-negative cells selected for CCR7, without terminally differentiated effector memory CD45RA+ cells. Sequencing was performed with immunoSEQ multiplex PCR; in TCRdb, only in-frame clones are kept and a portion is missing. Of about 2.1 million clones listed, over 85% are singletons. Specimen: naive CD8+ T cells from PBMCs. The receptor source for this set is a man between 18 and 29 years old in good health. Some clones in this sample may be carry-over from other donors' samples.

This clone was seen once. The chain has TRBV9 and TRBJ2-1, with TRBD1 matching 9 bases. There are 15 residues in the CDR3. The V gene's germline CDR1 is SGDLS and CDR2 YYNGEE. V was pared by 3 bases and J by 10 bases, with 11 bases of the junction left unmatched. This chain's CDR3 is CASSAYPRQGEEQFF. The CDR3 DNA reads as TGTGCCAGCAGCGCTTATCCCCGACAGGGGGAGGAGCAGTTCTTC.

J is TRBJ1-2 and V is TRBV28, with D perhaps TRBD1 (6 bases). V was shortened by 3 bases and J by 3 bases, with 11 bases between the two germline ends. There are 14 residues in the CDR3. The germline gives CDR1 MDHEN, CDR2 SYDVKM. The CDR3 reads CASSLRQAHYGYTF. DNA of the CDR3: TGTGCCAGCAGTTTGCGACAGGCCCACTATGGCTACACCTTC.

The chain has TRBV9 and TRBJ2-3; D is possibly TRBD1 (6 bases). Between the trimmed V and J ends, which lost 3 bases and 2 bases, there was a span of 10 bases. This CDR3 comprises 14 residues. The germline V gene encodes CDR1 SGDLS and CDR2 YYNGEE. Here the CDR3 DNA reads TGTGCCAGCAGCGCCGGGGACAACACAGATACGCAGTATTTT. It encodes CASSAGDNTDTQYF.

The chain links TRBV7-8 to TRBJ2-3, with D maybe TRBD1 (6 bases). The CDR3 sequence is 16 residues long. Germline V gives CDR1 SGHVS, CDR2 FQNEAQ. Trimming stripped 5 bases from V and 3 bases from J, with 18 bases between. CDR3 amino acids: CASSRKPGARTDTQYF. The DNA for the CDR3 is TGTGCCAGCAGCCGCAAACCAGGGGCGCGAACAGATACGCAGTATTTT.

The chain carries TRBV29-1 and TRBJ2-7; TRBD1 matches 7 bases. The junction had 3 bases not matched to a gene; V was cut back by 2 bases and J by 2 bases. The CDR3 totals 13 residues. CDR1 and CDR2 (germline): SQVTM, ANQGSEA. The chain's CDR3 is CSVETGVAYEQYF. In nucleotides, the CDR3 is TGCAGCGTTGAAACAGGGGTAGCCTACGAGCAGTACTTC.

CDR3 in DNA: TGTGCCAGCAGCGTAGAAACAGGGGTACACTATGGCTACACCTTC. Protein: CASSVETGVHYGYTF. The chain recombines TRBV9 with TRBJ1-2; 7 positions agree with TRBD1. The CDR3 is 15 amino acids. CDR1 is SGDLS and CDR2 is YYNGEE in the germline V gene. V shed 0 bases and J 3 bases; nucleotides not matched to a gene: 5.

The chain carries TRBV6-1 and TRBJ2-1; D perhaps matches TRBD1 (6 bases). CDR3 size: 14 residues. Trimming left V 8 bases short and J 9 bases short, with 20 bases between. Germline-derived CDR1 and CDR2 are MNHNS and SASEGT. The CDR3 sequence is CASPPLRLGGEQFF. In DNA form, the CDR3 reads TGTGCCAGCCCCCCCCTGCGTTTAGGGGGTGAGCAGTTCTTC.

This rearrangement joins TRBV6-1 to TRBJ1-2; weak D call: TRBD1 (5 bases). This CDR3 region has 14 residues. The V gene's germline CDR1 is MNHNS and CDR2 SASEGT. Trimming removed 3 bases from V and 4 bases from J, with 12 bases in between. The CDR3 nucleotides read TGTGCCAGCAGTGACTACCACAGGTTCTATGGCTACACCTTC. Translating gives CASSDYHRFYGYTF.

This chain uses TRBV6-1 with TRBJ2-1, with no clear D. The CDR3 length is 17 residues. Trimming removed 1 base at V and 10 bases at J, with 23 bases between. The germline V gene encodes CDR1 MNHNS and CDR2 SASEGT. CDR3 DNA sequence: TGTGCCAGCAGTGAAGGACCGGCTCAAGGAATTTCCCTCGAGCAGTTCTTC. This sequence encodes CASSEGPAQGISLEQFF.

To note about this clone: The same CDR3 can be traced to other DNA sequences in this sample. The genes are TRBV7-9 and TRBJ1-1; D remains unclear. The CDR3 sequence is 13 residues long. Trimming cost V 1 base and J 4 bases, with 7 bases left between them. The germline V gene encodes CDR1 SEHNR and CDR2 FQNEAQ (reference sequence). CDR3 sequence (DNA): TGTGCCAGCAGCTTAGTGGGGTCCACTGAAGCTTTCTTT. The encoded protein is CASSLVGSTEAFF.

The chain has TRBV27 and TRBJ2-3; D uncertain. Germline lookup yields CDR1 MNHEY and CDR2 SMNVEV (reference sequence). The length of the CDR3 is 13 residues. V was clipped by 2 bases and J by 6 bases, with 9 bases between them. The CDR3 coding sequence is TGTGCCAGCAGTTTAGCCCGGTGGGATACGCAGTATTTT. Its translation is CASSLARWDTQYF.

The J gene is TRBJ2-7, the V gene TRBV27, with D maybe TRBD1 (5 bases). This CDR3 spans 17 amino acids. Deletions cut 0 bases from V and 5 bases from J, with 20 bases between. The V gene's germline CDR1 is MNHEY and CDR2 SMNVEV (reference sequence). The DNA for the CDR3 is TGTGCCAGCAGTTTATCTTCCGAGACAGCCCTGAGCGACGAGCAGTACTTC. Translated: CASSLSSETALSDEQYF.

The V call is TRBV14, the J call TRBJ1-2; 7 bases map to TRBD1. The germline V gene has CDR1 SGHDN and CDR2 FVKESK. The length of the CDR3 is 15 residues. V was pared by 4 bases and J by 4 bases, with 9 bases of the junction left unmatched. The CDR3 DNA is TGTGCCAGCAGCCCTATGGACAGGAATCCCTATGGCTACACCTTC. Protein product: CASSPMDRNPYGYTF.

CDR3 loop: CASSPPDSSFGYTF. The CDR3 DNA sequence: TGTGCCAGCTCACCACCGGACTCGAGTTTCGGCTACACCTTC. This sequence joins TRBV18 and TRBJ1-2, with D uncertain. CDR1 and CDR2 (germline): KGHSH, LQKENI. V shed 0 bases and J shed 8 bases, with 13 bases lying between them. The CDR3 has 14 amino acids.

As concerns this clone: The sample has other DNA sequences that encode this CDR3 too. This sequence joins TRBV7-6 and TRBJ2-7; 8 bases are a match to TRBD1. V shed 5 bases, J shed 4 bases, and the junction held 7 bases outside the gene matches. Germline-derived CDR1 and CDR2 are SGHVS and FNYEAQ. The CDR3 contains 14 residues. CDR3 sequence reads: CASSPRQGSYEQYF. CDR3 DNA: TGTGCCAGCAGCCCCCGACAGGGGTCTTACGAGCAGTACTTC.

The chain is built from TRBV7-2 and TRBJ1-2, with 9 bases that match TRBD1. The junction had 13 bases not matched to a gene; V was cut back by 5 bases and J by 3 bases. The CDR3 loop spans 17 amino acids. CDR1 is SGHTA and CDR2 is FQGNSA in the germline V gene. This CDR3 reads CASSPLDRGGGDYGYTF. The CDR3 DNA reads as TGTGCCAGCAGCCCATTGGACAGGGGAGGCGGTGACTATGGCTACACCTTC.

The chain combines TRBV9 with TRBJ2-3; D remains unclear. The V gene's germline CDR1 is SGDLS and CDR2 YYNGEE. The V gene lost 0 bases and the J gene lost 2 bases, with 16 bases spanning the gap. The CDR3 extends over 17 amino acids. The CDR3 DNA reads TGTGCCAGCAGCGTAGAGGGTCAACCCGTACCCACAGATACGCAGTATTTT. Its protein product is CASSVEGQPVPTDTQYF.

V is TRBV19 and J is TRBJ1-1; 10 bases line up with TRBD1. V dropped 6 bases and J dropped 5; count of bases not matched to a gene: 6. The CDR3 loop spans 14 amino acids. Germline V gives CDR1 LNHDA, CDR2 SQIVND (reference sequence). DNA for the CDR3: TGTGCCAGTAGGCCTGGACAGGGGGAGACTGAAGCTTTCTTT. This encodes CASRPGQGETEAFF.

V and J are TRBV13 and TRBJ2-5; a weak D match, TRBD1 (6 bases). The CDR3 is 16 amino acids. Looked up from germline, CDR1 is PRHDT and CDR2 is FYEKMQ (reference sequence). V was clipped by 0 bases and J by 1 base, with 12 bases between them. This chain's CDR3 is CASSLGSLDSQETQYF. The CDR3 nucleotides are TGTGCCAGCAGCTTAGGGTCCTTGGACAGCCAAGAGACCCAGTACTTC. The complete variable domain, with remaining parts taken from reference TRBV13 and TRBJ2-5, reads AAGVIQSPRHLIKEKRETATLKCYPIPRHDTVYWYQQGPGQDPQFLISFYEKMQSDKGSIPDRFSAQQFSDYHSELNMSSLELGDSALYFCASSLGSLDSQETQYFGPGTRLLVL.

On this clone itself: The sample holds other DNA sequences that translate to the same CDR3. V usage is TRBV27 and J usage is TRBJ1-3, with D possibly TRBD1 on 5 matching bases. In germline, CDR1 is MNHEY, CDR2 SMNVEV (reference sequence). This CDR3 has 15 amino acids. V was clipped by 0 bases and J by 0 bases, with 6 bases between them. CDR3 sequence reads: CASSLSGASGNTIYF. The CDR3 region has the DNA TGTGCCAGCAGTTTATCAGGGGCCTCTGGAAACACCATATATTTT.

The CDR3 nucleotides are TGTGCCAGCAGCCCCTTCAGAGAGGTGGTTTCTGAAAAACTGTTTTTT. Translation: CASSPFREVVSEKLFF. The chain has TRBV7-8 and TRBJ1-4; D remains ambiguous. The CDR3 is 16 amino acids. Germline values: CDR1 SGHVS, CDR2 FQNEAQ. With 5 bases removed from V and 7 bases from J, the gap between germline ends came to 20 bases.

The V call is TRBV5-6, the J call TRBJ2-1, with 8 bases lining up with TRBD1. The CDR3 loop spans 15 amino acids. The germline V gene encodes CDR1 SGHDT and CDR2 YYEEEE. V trimming: 3 bases; J trimming: 4 bases; junction bases outside the gene matches: 6. CDR3 in amino acids: CASSSGTGNYNEQFF. CDR3 bases: TGTGCCAGCAGCTCCGGGACAGGAAATTACAATGAGCAGTTCTTC. Full variable domain (remainder filled in from reference TRBV5-6 and TRBJ2-1): DAGVTQSPTHLIKTRGQQVTLRCSPKSGHDTVSWYQQALGQGPQFIFQYYEEEERQRGNFPDRFSGHQFPNYSSELNVNALLLGDSALYLCASSSGTGNYNEQFFGPGTRLTVL.

The V and J genes are TRBV4-1 and TRBJ1-5; D might be TRBD1 (6 bases). The CDR3 consists of 18 residues. V lost 0 bases and J 0 bases, leaving 15 bases between the germline ends. Looked up from germline, CDR1 is MGHRA and CDR2 is YSYEKL. CDR3 sequence: CASSQDQRQDLSNQPQHF. Written as DNA, the CDR3 is TGCGCCAGCAGCCAAGATCAGCGACAGGACCTTAGCAATCAGCCCCAGCATTTT.

The CDR3 DNA reads TGCGCCAGCAGTGATGGGGGGCTCACTGAAGCTTTCTTT. Its translation is CASSDGGLTEAFF. The rearrangement uses TRBV10-2 and TRBJ1-1, with D perhaps TRBD1 (6 bases). The germline V and J ends were trimmed by 3 bases and 4 bases, with 9 bases remaining between them. The germline gives CDR1 WSHSY, CDR2 SAAADI. The CDR3 consists of 13 residues.

The chain recombines TRBV29-1 with TRBJ2-2; possible D gene TRBD2, 6 bases. Trimming stripped 6 bases from V and 4 bases from J, with 12 bases between. The CDR3 spans 13 residues. CDR1 and CDR2 (germline): SQVTM, ANQGSEA. Here the CDR3 DNA reads TGCAGCGTCTATGGGGGGACCACCGGGGAGCTGTTTTTT. Translating gives CSVYGGTTGELFF.

Here the CDR3 reads CASSQEFMGRAGNEGYTF. The CDR3 DNA reads TGCGCCAGCAGCCAAGAATTCATGGGGCGGGCTGGGAATGAGGGCTACACCTTC. The chain combines TRBV4-3 with TRBJ1-2, with D perhaps matching TRBD1 (5 bases). Deletions cut 0 bases from V and 8 bases from J, with 25 bases between. Germline V CDR1 and CDR2: LGHNA, YSLEER. The CDR3 is 18 residues long.

This sequence joins TRBV4-1 and TRBJ2-7; TRBD1 agrees at 8 bases. CDR1 and CDR2 from the germline V gene are MGHRA and YSYEKL. This CDR3 spans 15 amino acids. The V and J ends lost 2 bases and 6 bases, in that order; junction bases with no gene match: 9. Here the CDR3 reads CASSQRRQGAPEQYF. The CDR3 DNA follows: TGCGCCAGCAGCCAAAGGAGGCAGGGGGCCCCCGAGCAGTACTTC.